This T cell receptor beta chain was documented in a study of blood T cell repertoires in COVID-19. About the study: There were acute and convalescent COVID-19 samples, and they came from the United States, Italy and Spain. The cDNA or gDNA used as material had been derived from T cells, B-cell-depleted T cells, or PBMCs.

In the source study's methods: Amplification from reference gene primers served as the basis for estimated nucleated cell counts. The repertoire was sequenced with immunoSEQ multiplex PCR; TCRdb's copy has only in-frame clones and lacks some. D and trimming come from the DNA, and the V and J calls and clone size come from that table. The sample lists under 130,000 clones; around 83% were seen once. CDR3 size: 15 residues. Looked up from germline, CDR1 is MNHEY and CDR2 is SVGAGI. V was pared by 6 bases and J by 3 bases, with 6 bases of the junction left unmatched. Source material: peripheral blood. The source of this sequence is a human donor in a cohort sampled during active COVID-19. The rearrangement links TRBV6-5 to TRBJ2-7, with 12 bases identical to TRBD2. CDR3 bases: TGTGCCAGCAGGAAGACTAGCGGGGGCCTCTACGAGCAGTACTTC. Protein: CASRKTSGGLYEQYF.